Following are 16 T cell receptor beta chains from one sample sequenced in a study of regulatory T cells in long-lasting Graves disease. Time point described: newly diagnosed GD, antithyroid drugs for less than 3 months. PBMC RNA was the source of the TCR library. iRepertoire HTBI primers and Arm-PCR of CDR3 regions built TCR beta libraries. Each CDR3 protein is one row after TCRdb ran MiXCR on the multiplex PCR reads. The sample lists some 340,000 distinct CDR3 sequences, 10% to 15% occurring once. These sequences were also reported in another study, on T cells in Graves' hyperthyroidism and ophthalmopathy.

This specimen consisted of peripheral blood mononuclear cells (PBMCs), obtained at new diagnosis, from a patient treated with antithyroid drugs. These receptors were obtained from a woman aged 18-29 years with Graves disease.

This clonotype has a count of ten or more. V is TRBV5-6 and J is TRBJ2-1; 7 bases agree with TRBD1. Germline values: CDR1 SGHDT, CDR2 YYEEEE. The V gene end was trimmed by 0 bases and the J gene end by 6 bases; junction bases not matched to a gene: 9. CDR3 size: 16 residues. CDR3 sequence reads: CASSLVGQVIFNEQFF. For the CDR3, the DNA is TGTGCCAGCAGCTTGGTTGGACAGGTAATTTTCAATGAGCAGTTCTTC.

The table lists this clonotype with many counts. This rearrangement joins TRBV20-1 to TRBJ2-1; TRBD2 matches 9 bases. Per the germline V gene, CDR1 is DFQATT and CDR2 is SNEGSKA (reference sequence). The J segment lost 5 bases and the V segment lost 0 bases, leaving 5 bases of the junction unmatched. CDR3 size: 15 residues. The CDR3 spells CSARDSSGRNNEQFF. The CDR3 DNA sequence: TGCAGTGCTAGAGATAGTAGCGGGAGAAACAATGAGCAGTTCTTC.

The chain uses TRBV20-1 and TRBJ1-5; the D is unclear. V lost 3 bases and J lost 6, with 9 bases in between. The CDR3 loop spans 12 amino acids. CDR1 is DFQATT and CDR2 is SNEGSKA in the germline V gene (reference sequence). As DNA, the CDR3 is TGCAGTGCTAGCGATCCGACTCAGCCCCAGCATTTT. Protein product: CSASDPTQPQHF.

This clonotype occurred many times. This chain joins TRBV11-2 and TRBJ1-1; D not resolved. The CDR3 has 17 amino acids. Germline values: CDR1 SGHAT, CDR2 FQNNGV. The ends were cut back, 6 bases at V and 1 base at J, with 21 bases in the middle. The CDR3 region has the DNA TGTGCCAGCAGTTTGAAAGATTTTGTTGGGCAGAACACTGAAGCTTTCTTT. Encoded protein: CASSLKDFVGQNTEAFF. The full variable domain, rest sourced from reference TRBV11-2 and TRBJ1-1, is EAGVAQSPRYKIIEKRQSVAFWCNPISGHATLYWYQQILGQGPKLLIQFQNNGVVDDSQLPKDRFSAERLKGVDSTLKIQPAKLEDSAVYLCASSLKDFVGQNTEAFFGQGTRLTVV.

In its sample, this clonotype was seen a few times. This sequence joins TRBV28 and TRBJ1-3, with D possibly matching TRBD1 (5 bases). From germline, CDR1 is MDHEN and CDR2 SYDVKM. CDR3 size: 15 residues. V lost 3 bases, J lost 4 bases, and 13 bases lay in between. CDR3 nucleotides: TGTGCCAGCAGTTTGAGGCAGGGATCAGGAAACACCATATATTTT. Its protein product is CASSLRQGSGNTIYF.

This clonotype was counted ten times or more. V usage is TRBV20-1 and J usage is TRBJ2-2, with TRBD1 matching over 11 bases. The CDR3 extends over 15 amino acids. V lost 6 bases and J lost 6; bases outside the gene matches: 9. Germline V gene data show CDR1 as DFQATT and CDR2 as SNEGSKA (reference sequence). This chain's CDR3 is CSAHWTGGLAGELFF. DNA of the CDR3: TGCAGTGCCCACTGGACAGGGGGCTTAGCCGGGGAGCTGTTTTTT.

In its sample, this clonotype was seen a few times. The chain joins TRBV12-3 or TRBV12-4 to TRBJ2-5, with a tentative D call TRBD2 (6 bases). CDR3 size: 14 residues. Trimming left V 4 bases short and J 5 bases short, with 14 bases between. The DNA of the CDR3 is TGTGCCAGCAGTTCCGGGACTCCTCGGGAGACCCAGTACTTC. Its protein product is CASSSGTPRETQYF.

This chain links TRBV7-9 with TRBJ2-3; 7 bases are shared with TRBD2. This CDR3 spans 17 amino acids. Germline assignment: CDR1 SEHNR and CDR2 FQNEAQ (reference sequence). The V segment lost 5 bases and the J segment 4 bases; nucleotides outside the gene matches: 15. CDR3 nucleotides: TGTGCCAGCAGCCCCCTAGATGGGCTAGCGGTCCCAGATACGCAGTATTTT. It encodes CASSPLDGLAVPDTQYF.

This clonotype came up a few times. CDR3 bases: TGTGCCAGCAGCACCGGGACAGGGAACACCGGGGAGCTGTTTTTT. The encoded protein is CASSTGTGNTGELFF. The chain joins TRBV12-3 or TRBV12-4 to TRBJ2-2; TRBD1 matches at 8 bases. The CDR3 runs to 15 residues. The V and J ends lost 6 bases and 1 base, in that order; junction bases with no gene match: 4.

The genes are TRBV5-1 and TRBJ1-4; 8 bases are a match to TRBD1. The trim removed 3 bases at V and 10 bases at J, leaving 11 bases unmatched. This CDR3 spans 15 amino acids. Germline V gene sequence: CDR1 SGHRS, CDR2 YFSETQ. The CDR3 bases are TGCGCCAGCAGCTACGGGACAGGAGCAGCGGGAAAACTGTTTTTT. It encodes CASSYGTGAAGKLFF.

The sample holds a few counts of this clonotype. The genes are TRBV7-9 and TRBJ2-5; 10 nucleotides agree with TRBD1. The CDR3 runs 15 residues. Germline CDR1 SEHNR, CDR2 FQNEAQ (reference sequence). The V segment lost 4 bases and the J segment 5 bases; nucleotides outside the gene matches: 7. CDR3 nucleotide sequence: TGTGCCAGCAGCTCCCGGGACAGGGGTGGGGAGACCCAGTACTTC. Its translation: CASSSRDRGGETQYF.

This clonotype was recorded many times. The chain links TRBV7-9 to TRBJ1-1; 7 nucleotides agree with TRBD1. CDR1 and CDR2 (germline): SEHNR, FQNEAQ (reference sequence). The ends lost 5 bases at V and 0 bases at J; junction bases unmatched: 12. CDR3 length equals 17 residues. CDR3 protein: CASSRGTALRLNTEAFF. CDR3 coding DNA: TGTGCCAGCAGCCGTGGGACAGCCCTCCGACTGAACACTGAAGCTTTCTTT.

The J gene is TRBJ1-1, the V gene TRBV4-1, with no clear D. The germline CDR1 and CDR2 sequences are MGHRA and YSYEKL. The CDR3 loop spans 15 amino acids. V was shortened by 4 bases and J by 3 bases, with 15 bases between the two germline ends. CDR3 sequence: CASSPSQGLYTEAFF. CDR3 in DNA: TGCGCCAGCAGCCCCTCCCAAGGGCTCTACACTGAAGCTTTCTTT.

The chain carries TRBV12-3 or TRBV12-4 and TRBJ2-1, with 14 bases matching TRBD2. The CDR3 consists of 19 residues. V lost 3 bases, J lost 4 bases, and 11 bases stayed unmatched. CDR3 sequence reads: CASSLSGLAGGSFYNEQFF. CDR3 DNA: TGTGCCAGCAGTTTGAGTGGACTAGCGGGGGGCTCGTTTTACAATGAGCAGTTCTTC.

This chain links TRBV25-1 with TRBJ2-2; D ambiguous. Trimming cost V 4 bases and J 7 bases, with 19 bases left between them. The CDR3 runs 16 residues. Germline V gene sequence: CDR1 MGHDK, CDR2 SYGVNS. CDR3 coding DNA: TGTGCCAGCAGTGCCGCGGAATGGCCCGAGGACGGGGAGCTGTTTTTT. It codes for CASSAAEWPEDGELFF. Complete variable domain (other parts from reference TRBV25-1 and TRBJ2-2): EADIYQTPRYLVIGTGKKITLECSQTMGHDKMYWYQQDPGMELHLIHYSYGVNSTEKGDLSSESTVSRIRTEHFPLTLESARPSHTSQYLCASSAAEWPEDGELFFGEGSRLTVL.

This clonotype was observed many times. This chain connects TRBV29-1 to TRBJ1-2; TRBD1 matches at 9 bases. V was clipped by 6 bases and J by 4 bases; unmatched bases: 3. The CDR3 covers 12 residues. Germline V gene sequence: CDR1 SQVTM, CDR2 ANQGSEA. CDR3 DNA: TGCAGCGTCCGGGACAGGGTCTATGGCTACACCTTC. Translation: CSVRDRVYGYTF.